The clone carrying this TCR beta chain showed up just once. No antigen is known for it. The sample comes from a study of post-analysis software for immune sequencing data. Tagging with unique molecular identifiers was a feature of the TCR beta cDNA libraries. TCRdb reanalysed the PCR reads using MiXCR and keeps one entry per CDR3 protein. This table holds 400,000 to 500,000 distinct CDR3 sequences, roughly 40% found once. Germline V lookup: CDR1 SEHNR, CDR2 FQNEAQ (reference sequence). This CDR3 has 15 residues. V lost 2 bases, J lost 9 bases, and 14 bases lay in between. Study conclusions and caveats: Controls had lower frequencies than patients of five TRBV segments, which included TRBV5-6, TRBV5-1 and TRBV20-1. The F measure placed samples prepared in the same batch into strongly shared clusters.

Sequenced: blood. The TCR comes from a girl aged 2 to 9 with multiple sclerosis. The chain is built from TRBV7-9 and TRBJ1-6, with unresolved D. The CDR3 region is CASSLSGSFSSPLHF. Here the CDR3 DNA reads TGTGCCAGCAGCTTAAGCGGGTCATTTAGTTCACCCCTCCACTTT.